The entry that follows covers one T cell receptor (beta chain) sequence. V trimming: 0 bases; J trimming: 9 bases; junction bases outside the gene matches: 8. Germline lookup yields CDR1 SGDLS and CDR2 YYNGEE. This CDR3 has 15 amino acids. Sequencing used immunoSEQ multiplex PCR; TCRdb keeps in-frame clones, though not all of them. The repertoire holds tens of thousands of clones, with 75% to 80% as singletons. The record originates from a study of blood T cell repertoires in COVID-19. Overall study context: The origin of the acute and convalescent COVID-19 samples was the United States, Italy and Spain.

The sequenced material came from peripheral blood. The chain recombines TRBV9 with TRBJ2-1; 8 bases are a match to TRBD2. The clonotype originates from a man aged 70-80 years with COVID-19, enrolled during active disease. CDR3 in amino acids: CASSVVAGSSGEQFF. Written as DNA, the CDR3 is TGTGCCAGCAGCGTAGTAGCGGGAAGCTCGGGTGAGCAGTTCTTC.